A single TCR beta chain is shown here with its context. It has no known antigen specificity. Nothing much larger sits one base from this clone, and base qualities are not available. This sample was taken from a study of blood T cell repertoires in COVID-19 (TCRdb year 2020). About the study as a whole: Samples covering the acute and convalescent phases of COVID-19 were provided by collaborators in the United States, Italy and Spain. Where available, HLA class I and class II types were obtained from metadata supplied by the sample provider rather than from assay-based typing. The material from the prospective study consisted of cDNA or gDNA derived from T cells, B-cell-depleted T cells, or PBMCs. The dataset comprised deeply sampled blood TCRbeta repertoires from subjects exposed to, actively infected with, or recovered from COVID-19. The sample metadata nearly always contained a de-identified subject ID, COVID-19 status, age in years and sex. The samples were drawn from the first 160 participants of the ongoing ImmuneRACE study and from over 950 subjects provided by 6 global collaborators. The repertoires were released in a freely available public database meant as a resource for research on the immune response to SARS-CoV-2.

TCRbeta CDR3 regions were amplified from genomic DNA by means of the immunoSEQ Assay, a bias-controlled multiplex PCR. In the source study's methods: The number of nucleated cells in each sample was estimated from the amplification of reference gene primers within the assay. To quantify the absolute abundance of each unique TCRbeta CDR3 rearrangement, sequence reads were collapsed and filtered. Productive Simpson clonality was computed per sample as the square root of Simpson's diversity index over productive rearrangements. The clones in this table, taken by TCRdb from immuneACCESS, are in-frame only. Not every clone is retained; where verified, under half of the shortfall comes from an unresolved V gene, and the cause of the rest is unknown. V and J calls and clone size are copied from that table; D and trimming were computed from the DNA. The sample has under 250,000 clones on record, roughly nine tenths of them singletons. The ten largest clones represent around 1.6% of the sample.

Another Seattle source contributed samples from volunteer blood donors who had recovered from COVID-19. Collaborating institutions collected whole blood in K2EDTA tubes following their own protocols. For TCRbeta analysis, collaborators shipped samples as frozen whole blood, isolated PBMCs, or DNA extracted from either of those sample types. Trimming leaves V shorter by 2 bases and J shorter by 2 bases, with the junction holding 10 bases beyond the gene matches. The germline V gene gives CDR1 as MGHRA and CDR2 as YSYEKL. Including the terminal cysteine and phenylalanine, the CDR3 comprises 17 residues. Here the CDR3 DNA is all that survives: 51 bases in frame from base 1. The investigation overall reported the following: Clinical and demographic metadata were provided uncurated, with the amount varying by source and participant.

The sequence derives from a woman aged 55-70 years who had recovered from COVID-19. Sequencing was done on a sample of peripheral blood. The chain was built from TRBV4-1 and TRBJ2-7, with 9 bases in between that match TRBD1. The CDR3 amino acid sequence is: CASSQHAADRGPYEQYF. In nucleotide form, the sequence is TGCGCCAGCAGCCAACATGCGGCGGACAGGGGTCCCTACGAGCAGTACTTC.